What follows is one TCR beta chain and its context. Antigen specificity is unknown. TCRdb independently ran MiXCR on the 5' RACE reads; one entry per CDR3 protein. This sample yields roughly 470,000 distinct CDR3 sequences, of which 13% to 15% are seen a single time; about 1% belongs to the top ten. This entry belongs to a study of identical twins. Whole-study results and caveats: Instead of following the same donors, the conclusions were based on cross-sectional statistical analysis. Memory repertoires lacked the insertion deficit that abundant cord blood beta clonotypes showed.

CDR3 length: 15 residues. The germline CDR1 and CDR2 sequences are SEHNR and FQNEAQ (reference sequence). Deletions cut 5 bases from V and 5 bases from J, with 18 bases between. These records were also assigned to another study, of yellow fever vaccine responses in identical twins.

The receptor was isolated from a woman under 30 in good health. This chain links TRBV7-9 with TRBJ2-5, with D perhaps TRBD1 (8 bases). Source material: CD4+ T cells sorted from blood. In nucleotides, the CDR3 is TGTGCCAGCAGCCCAACCGACAGGGGAGGGGAGACCCAGTACTTC. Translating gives CASSPTDRGGETQYF.